This TCR beta chain emerged from a study of cytotoxic CD8 clonotypes in ibrutinib-treated CLL. About the research overall: The patients comprised about a dozen relapsed/refractory and about 15 treatment-naive cases, around 17 IGHV unmutated. When averaged across all of the samples, the counts came to a few hundred thousand productive templates and 85,000 to 95,000 productive rearrangements.

Notes on the study in general: Sustained-remission patients were sampled at one set of times and progressing patients at different ones. Higher clonality was seen at ibrutinib response and a return toward baseline at progression.

The germline V gene has CDR1 SGHRS and CDR2 YFSETQ. Trimming stripped 3 bases from V and 0 bases from J, with 12 bases between. The CDR3 totals 15 residues. Worth noting for this clone: The antigen is not known.

Clones were sequenced by immunoSEQ multiplex PCR, and TCRdb holds only the in-frame ones, with some missing. The sample has approximately 130,000 clones; roughly 84% are singletons. Sample: PBMCs, taken after 24 months of ibrutinib treatment. The chain combines TRBV5-1 with TRBJ1-2; D gene uncertain. The sequence came from a human donor with chronic lymphocytic leukemia. For the CDR3, the DNA is TGCGCCAGCAGCTCTGGAGGGCAAGCTAACTATGGCTACACCTTC. This gives the protein CASSSGGQANYGYTF.